Following are 23 T cell receptor beta chains from one sample sequenced in a study of blood T cell repertoires in COVID-19. Profiling relied on immunoSEQ multiplex PCR, and the TCRdb table lists in-frame clones only, not all of them. The sample has some 170,000 clones, 75% to 85% seen once; the top ten hold approximately 6%. Material: PBMCs or T cells enriched from blood (not recorded which). Receptors were obtained from a man aged 40-55 years who had recovered from COVID-19.

This clone showed up just once. Other DNA sequences in this sample translate to the same CDR3. The chain recombines TRBV3-1 (or the pseudogene TRBV3-2) with TRBJ2-2; 8 bases line up with TRBD1. J gave up 4 bases and V 2 bases, and 3 bases lay outside the gene matches. The CDR3 contains 15 residues. CDR1 LGHDT and CDR2 YNNKEL come from the germline V gene (reference sequence). CDR3 in DNA: TGTGCCAGCAGCCAACCCGGACAGGGCACCGGGGAGCTGTTTTTT. As protein: CASSQPGQGTGELFF.

The rearrangement joins TRBV29-1 to TRBJ2-7; D call uncertain. Germline V lookup: CDR1 SQVTM, CDR2 ANQGSEA. Trimming took 6 bases from V and 2 from J, leaving 8 bases between them. There are 11 residues in the CDR3. The CDR3 nucleotides are TGCAGCGTGGCTAGAACCTACGAGCAGTACTTC. This translates into CSVARTYEQYF.

The chain couples TRBV5-1 to TRBJ2-1, with TRBD2 matching 7 bases. The CDR3 contains 16 residues. With 4 bases clipped from V and 2 bases from J, the junction kept 9 bases outside the gene matches. Germline CDR1 and CDR2: SGHRS and YFSETQ. The CDR3 sequence: CASSPPTSSTYNEQFF. Here the CDR3 DNA reads TGCGCCAGCAGCCCGCCGACTAGCTCAACCTACAATGAGCAGTTCTTC.

V and J are TRBV2 and TRBJ1-4; D uncertain. Trimming pared 7 bases from V and 4 bases from J, leaving 10 bases between. Germline values: CDR1 SNHLY, CDR2 FYNNEI. The CDR3 runs to 13 residues. CDR3 DNA: TGTGCCAGCATAAGGGAGGTTAATGAAAAACTGTTTTTT. It encodes CASIREVNEKLFF.

The V and J genes are TRBV7-9 and TRBJ2-5; 11 bases line up with TRBD1. This CDR3 is built from 16 residues. Germline V gives CDR1 SEHNR, CDR2 FQNEAQ (reference sequence). The junction had 7 bases not matched to a gene; V was cut back by 4 bases and J by 3 bases. The CDR3 protein is CASSSTPGQGEETQYF. The CDR3 bases are TGTGCCAGCAGCTCCACACCGGGACAGGGGGAAGAGACCCAGTACTTC.

The chain uses TRBV2 and TRBJ2-6; unclear D gene. There are 13 residues in the CDR3. Trimming removed 10 bases at V and 0 bases at J, with 7 bases between. Looked up from germline, CDR1 is SNHLY and CDR2 is FYNNEI. The CDR3 DNA is TGTGCCAACGAGTTCTCTGGGGCCAACGTCCTGACTTTC. The encoded protein is CANEFSGANVLTF.

The chain has TRBV5-1 and TRBJ2-5, with a possible D match to TRBD1 (5 bases). The CDR3 has 14 residues. The germline CDR1 and CDR2 sequences are SGHRS and YFSETQ. Deletions cut 1 base from V and 1 base from J, with 8 bases between. The CDR3 protein is CASSLIQAQETQYF. The DNA of the CDR3 is TGCGCCAGCAGCTTGATACAGGCCCAAGAGACCCAGTACTTC.

The V and J genes are TRBV12-5 and TRBJ1-5; D gene ambiguous. The CDR3 sequence is 15 residues long. V was pared by 7 bases and J by 3 bases, with 16 bases between. CDR1 LGHNT and CDR2 FRNRAP come from the germline V gene. The CDR3 sequence is CASAPAPGYNQPQHF. The CDR3 region has the DNA TGTGCTAGTGCCCCAGCTCCAGGTTACAATCAGCCCCAGCATTTT.

This chain joins TRBV5-1 and TRBJ2-5, with D possibly TRBD1 on 5 matching bases. The CDR3 spans 16 residues. V lost 0 bases and J 1 base, leaving 13 bases between the germline ends. Germline CDR1 and CDR2: SGHRS and YFSETQ. This CDR3 reads CASSLGSSRGQETQYF. CDR3 bases: TGCGCCAGCAGCTTGGGAAGTAGTAGGGGCCAAGAGACCCAGTACTTC.

The sample holds a few counts of this clone. This sequence joins TRBV7-3 and TRBJ2-5; TRBD2 might be the D (5 bases). This CDR3 has 13 amino acids. The germline V gene has CDR1 SGHTA and CDR2 FQGTGA. V dropped 5 bases and J dropped 7 bases, with 14 bases sitting between them. The CDR3 region has the DNA TGTGCCAGCAGCCGGCGGACTGAGGGGACCCAGTACTTC. Encoded protein: CASSRRTEGTQYF.

The chain is built from TRBV7-2 and TRBJ1-4, with a tentative D call TRBD1 (6 bases). Germline V gene data show CDR1 as SGHTA and CDR2 as FQGNSA. The CDR3 has 15 amino acids. Deletions cut 5 bases from V and 1 base from J, with 11 bases between. As DNA, the CDR3 is TGTGCCAGCAGCAACCAGGGGCAAACTAATGAAAAACTGTTTTTT. Residues: CASSNQGQTNEKLFF.

The genes are TRBV11-1 and TRBJ2-5; D perhaps matches TRBD2 (6 bases). Deletions cut 7 bases from V and 1 base from J, with 13 bases between. The CDR3 has 14 residues. Looked up from germline, CDR1 is SGHAT and CDR2 is FQDESV (reference sequence). The CDR3 loop reads CASTPAGFQETQYF. The CDR3 coding sequence is TGTGCCAGCACCCCAGCGGGCTTCCAAGAGACCCAGTACTTC.

The CDR3 protein is CASRRPGTGVYTIYF. The CDR3 DNA reads as TGTGCCAGCAGACGCCCCGGGACAGGGGTATACACCATATATTTT. This chain links TRBV6-5 with TRBJ1-3; 10 bases agree with TRBD1. The CDR3 length is 15 residues. The trim removed 6 bases at V and 8 bases at J, leaving 10 bases unmatched. CDR1 is MNHEY, CDR2 SVGAGI, per germline.

The rearrangement uses TRBV5-1 and TRBJ2-7; 9 bases are shared with TRBD2. Germline lookup yields CDR1 SGHRS and CDR2 YFSETQ. The length of the CDR3 is 17 residues. V lost 4 bases and J lost 3; bases outside the gene matches: 14. CDR3 DNA sequence: TGCGCCAGCAGCCTAGAGGGTGTAGCGGGGGTCTTCTACGAGCAGTACGTC. Protein: CASSLEGVAGVFYEQYV.

This rearrangement joins TRBV2 to TRBJ2-5; TRBD2 is a possible D gene (5 bases). This CDR3 contains 15 residues. CDR1 and CDR2 from the germline V gene are SNHLY and FYNNEI. The V end lost 2 bases, the J end lost 3 bases, and 13 bases lay between the germline ends. The DNA of the CDR3 is TGTGCCAGCAGTGAAAACCCGGGGTCGGAAGAGACCCAGTACTTC. It specifies CASSENPGSEETQYF.

The chain uses TRBV9 and TRBJ2-7; D unclear. This CDR3 has 15 residues. Trimming left V 3 bases short and J 5 bases short, with 18 bases between. Looked up from germline, CDR1 is SGDLS and CDR2 is YYNGEE. This CDR3 reads CASSADRTYYDEQYF. The DNA for the CDR3 is TGTGCCAGCAGCGCCGATAGAACTTACTACGACGAGCAGTACTTC.

This clone appeared a single time. No conserved phenylalanine or tryptophan ends this CDR3, so it is likely a read error. Because the CDR3's place on the DNA is in doubt, the DNA is left out and the CDR3 is given as listed by TCRdb. The J gene is TRBJ1-1, the V gene TRBV28; the table's D call TRBD1 went unverified against the DNA. The CDR3 region is 11 residues in length, termini included. In germline, CDR1 is MDHEN, CDR2 SYDVKM. The CDR3 reads CASSYRESQFG.

The V gene is TRBV7-8, the J gene TRBJ1-1; D gene ambiguous. CDR1 and CDR2 from the germline V gene are SGHVS and FQNEAQ. The CDR3 loop spans 15 amino acids. Trimming left V 5 bases short and J 4 bases short, with 17 bases between. The CDR3 DNA reads TGTGCCAGCAGCCCCACAGAGGCTCGGGGCACTGAAGCTTTCTTT. Its protein is CASSPTEARGTEAFF. Combining the CDR3 with reference TRBV7-8 and TRBJ1-1 gives the whole variable domain GAGVSQSPRYKVAKRGQDVALRCDPISGHVSLFWYQQALGQGPEFLTYFQNEAQLDKSGLPSDRFFAERPEGSVSTLKIQRTQQEDSAVYLCASSPTEARGTEAFFGQGTRLTVV.

This chain connects TRBV18 to TRBJ1-3, with a weak D call TRBD1 (5 bases). CDR3 length: 16 residues. V was cut by 2 bases and J by 0 bases, with 11 bases left in between. Per germline, CDR1 KGHSH and CDR2 LQKENI. CDR3 bases: TGTGCCAGCTCACCAAGCCAGGGTAGCTCTGGAAACACCATATATTTT. Encoded protein: CASSPSQGSSGNTIYF.

This chain uses TRBV4-2 with TRBJ1-5; D may be TRBD1 (5 bases). This CDR3 region has 16 residues. Germline V gene lookup returns CDR1 LGHNA and CDR2 YNFKEQ. Trimming took off 4 bases at V and 0 bases at J, with 13 bases between the two ends. CDR3: CASSLDGAYSNQPQHF. DNA of the CDR3: TGTGCCAGCAGCCTAGATGGGGCTTATAGCAATCAGCCCCAGCATTTT.

Remarks on this clone: One junction end disagrees with the germline gene, perhaps due to a read error. The identical CDR3 is also encoded by other nucleotide sequences in the sample. V gene TRBV7-3 combines with J gene TRBJ2-7, with D maybe TRBD2 (5 bases). This CDR3 has 13 amino acids. Germline CDR1 and CDR2: SGHTA and FQGTGA. For the CDR3, the DNA is TGTGCCAGCAGCGCCGGGAACGGCTACGAGCAGTACTTT. Protein product: CASSAGNGYEQYF.

This sequence joins TRBV28 and TRBJ1-2, with D maybe TRBD1 (5 bases). There are 13 residues in the CDR3. Germline V gene lookup returns CDR1 MDHEN and CDR2 SYDVKM. The V end lost 7 bases, the J end lost 0 bases, and 9 bases lay between the germline ends. CDR3 in amino acids: CASTQGTNYGYTF. CDR3 in DNA: TGTGCCAGCACTCAGGGCACTAACTATGGCTACACCTTC.

The V and J genes are TRBV5-8 and TRBJ1-4; possible D gene TRBD1, 5 bases. Trimming shortened V by 6 bases and J by 5 bases, and 14 bases separated the two germline ends. Germline values: CDR1 SGHTS, CDR2 YDEGEE. This CDR3 spans 14 amino acids. CDR3 residues: CASTPGRRNEKLFF. CDR3 in DNA: TGTGCCAGCACCCCAGGGAGGAGGAATGAAAAACTGTTTTTT. Full variable domain (remainder filled in from reference TRBV5-8 and TRBJ1-4): EAGVTQSPTHLIKTRGQQATLRCSPISGHTSVYWYQQALGLGLQFLLWYDEGEERNRGNFPPRFSGRQFPNYSSELNVNALELEDSALYLCASTPGRRNEKLFFGSGTQLSVL.